This TCR beta chain was sequenced for a study of T cells in Graves' hyperthyroidism and ophthalmopathy. Authors of the study amplified TCR beta CDR3 regions from RNA transcripts. The study used the HTBI primer set for a first-round RT-PCR of the TCR CDR3. TCRdb called the multiplex PCR reads again in MiXCR, with one record for every CDR3 protein. The sample includes some 350,000 distinct CDR3 sequences, about 18% of them seen just once. Diagnoses were established using clinical symptoms, serum thyroxine and TRAb, thyroid ultrasound and orbital computed tomography. Fresh peripheral blood, 9.5 to 10 ml of it, supplied the PBMCs. This clonotype was observed many times. The CDR3 totals 15 residues. Germline CDR1 reads LGHNT; CDR2 reads FRNRAP. After removal of 2 bases from V and 9 bases from J, the junction contained 10 bases not matched to a gene.

The receptor was isolated from a woman aged 18-35 years with Graves' hyperthyroidism. The rearrangement links TRBV12-5 to TRBJ1-1; TRBD1 aligns across 9 bases. The source material was blood. The DNA of the CDR3 is TGTGCTAGTGGTTTGCCGTGGGACAGGGACATTCAAGCTTTCTTT. It codes for CASGLPWDRDIQAFF.